This TCR beta chain was retrieved from a study of blood T cell repertoires in COVID-19. In the authors' methods: From reference gene primer amplification, estimates of nucleated cell counts were derived. TCRdb's table, derived via immunoSEQ multiplex PCR, lists solely in-frame clones and lacks some. V and J calls and clone size are given by that table; D and trimming were obtained from the DNA. Of 70,000 to 100,000 clones listed, around 84% are singletons. Germline V lookup: CDR1 SEHNR, CDR2 FQNEAQ (reference sequence). V was pared by 4 bases and J by 1 base, with 6 bases of the junction left unmatched. This CDR3 is 15 amino acids long.

This TCR was recovered from a human donor in a cohort sampled during active COVID-19. This chain links TRBV7-9 with TRBJ2-7; 8 bases align to TRBD2. Material for sequencing was peripheral blood. For the CDR3, the DNA is TGTGCCAGCAGCTCGAGCGGGAGAGGGTCCTACGAGCAGTACTTC. This gives the protein CASSSSGRGSYEQYF.